The 25 T cell receptor beta chains below come from one sample, sequenced in a study of T cell clusters in autoimmune cytopenias. One tube held mixed TRB-A and TRB-B primer pools for touch-down PCR. TCRdb re-analyzed the multiplex PCR reads; it lists each CDR3 protein once, without DNA. Recorded for this sample: about 4,000 distinct CDR3 sequences. TRB was amplified from 250 ng of peripheral blood genomic DNA per sample. Specimen: peripheral blood. The receptors derive from a human donor with an autoimmune cytopenia or autoimmune hepatitis (not recorded which).

The chain is built from TRBV19 and TRBJ1-1. Per germline, CDR1 LNHDA and CDR2 SQIVND (reference sequence). There are 13 residues in the CDR3. Here the CDR3 reads CASKGHLNTEAFF.

The chain combines TRBV6-1 with TRBJ1-3; TCRdb selects TRBD1, and the lack of DNA leaves this call unchecked. Germline lookup yields CDR1 MNHNS and CDR2 SASEGT. This CDR3 region has 17 residues. CDR3 sequence: CASRVVRGYLSGNTIYF.

CDR3: CAWSAGSQPQHF. J is TRBJ1-5 and V is TRBV30; without DNA, the TCRdb call of TRBD1 cannot be checked. CDR1 GTSNPN and CDR2 SVGIG come from the germline V gene (reference sequence). CDR3 size: 12 residues.

Judged by frequency, this clonotype is medium-sized (0.01 to 0.1%). The chain has TRBV29-1 and TRBJ1-3. Germline V gene data show CDR1 as SQVTM and CDR2 as ANQGSEA. The CDR3 length is 13 residues. The CDR3 sequence is CSAGGGPGNTIYF. The variable domain in full, with the rest retrieved from reference TRBV29-1 and TRBJ1-3, is SAVISQKPSRDICQRGTSLTIQCQVDSQVTMMFWYRQQPGQSLTLIATANQGSEATYESGFVIDKFPISRPNLTFSTLTVSNMSPEDSSIYLCSAGGGPGNTIYFGEGSWLTVV.

According to its frequency, this clonotype is large. This rearrangement joins TRBV19 to TRBJ2-7; with no DNA, the TCRdb D assignment of TRBD1 cannot be verified. CDR1 and CDR2 from the germline V gene are LNHDA and SQIVND (reference sequence). The CDR3 has 14 amino acids. CDR3: CASSHRGPSYEQYF.

The J gene is TRBJ2-4, the V gene TRBV12-3 or TRBV12-4; TCRdb calls TRBD2, which cannot be checked without DNA. CDR3 length: 15 amino acids. CDR3 residues: CASSFPSSGPNIQYF.

The rearrangement joins TRBV6-5 to TRBJ1-2; TCRdb lists TRBD1, though no DNA is available to test this call. CDR3 length: 15 residues. Germline V gene sequence: CDR1 MNHEY, CDR2 SVGAGI. CDR3 amino acids: CASKSGTGDNYGYTF.

The rearrangement uses TRBV28 and TRBJ2-7; the D call from TCRdb, TRBD2, cannot be confirmed without DNA. This CDR3 is 16 amino acids long. CDR1 MDHEN and CDR2 SYDVKM come from the germline V gene. The CDR3 spells CASSSTREGDSYEQYF. The full variable domain, in which reference TRBV28 and TRBJ2-7 provide the parts outside the CDR3, is DVKVTQSSRYLVKRTGEKVFLECVQDMDHENMFWYRQDPGLGLRLIYFSYDVKMKEKGDIPEGYSVSREKKERFSLILESASTNQTSMYLCASSSTREGDSYEQYFGPGTRLTVT.

Frequency places this clonotype as large. V is TRBV6-1 and J is TRBJ2-7; TCRdb's D gene call, TRBD1, goes unchecked for lack of DNA. The germline V gene has CDR1 MNHNS and CDR2 SASEGT. The CDR3 length is 15 residues. CDR3 amino acids: CASSEQPQGSYEQYF.

The CDR3 sequence is CAWSVFWGQLAGGQETQYF. This rearrangement joins TRBV30 to TRBJ2-5; TCRdb's assignment of TRBD2 cannot be checked, as there is no DNA. The CDR3 extends over 19 amino acids. Germline lookup yields CDR1 GTSNPN and CDR2 SVGIG (reference sequence).

The V call is TRBV6-1, the J call TRBJ2-3; absent DNA, TCRdb's TRBD1 call cannot be checked. This CDR3 contains 18 residues. Germline CDR1 is MNHNS and CDR2 is SASEGT. CDR3 region: CASSEFGGGRGATDTQYF.

CDR3 sequence reads: CSVEDQRTENYGYTF. This chain uses TRBV29-1 with TRBJ1-2; TCRdb names TRBD1, which stays unverified in the absence of DNA. This CDR3 is 15 amino acids long. Germline lookup yields CDR1 SQVTM and CDR2 ANQGSEA. Complete variable domain (other parts from reference TRBV29-1 and TRBJ1-2): SAVISQKPSRDICQRGTSLTIQCQVDSQVTMMFWYRQQPGQSLTLIATANQGSEATYESGFVIDKFPISRPNLTFSTLTVSNMSPEDSSIYLCSVEDQRTENYGYTFGSGTRLTVV.

The chain is built from TRBV18 and TRBJ1-3. The CDR3 covers 15 residues. Germline assignment: CDR1 KGHSH and CDR2 LQKENI. CDR3 protein: CASSPGGMAGNTIYF.

The V call is TRBV15, the J call TRBJ1-5. This CDR3 comprises 13 residues. Germline V lookup: CDR1 LNHNV, CDR2 YYDKDF (reference sequence). Here the CDR3 reads CATSRDINQPQHF. Drawing the rest from reference TRBV15 and TRBJ1-5, the complete variable domain is DAMVIQNPRYQVTQFGKPVTLSCSQTLNHNVMYWYQQKSSQAPKLLFHYYDKDFNNEADTPDNFQSRRPNTSFCFLDIRSPGLGDTAMYLCATSRDINQPQHFGDGTRLSIL.

The chain carries TRBV27 and TRBJ1-2; TCRdb names TRBD1, which stays unverified in the absence of DNA. CDR1 and CDR2 (germline): MNHEY, SMNVEV (reference sequence). CDR3 length: 15 amino acids. Here the CDR3 reads CASSYAMRGAGGYTF.

This chain connects TRBV5-1 to TRBJ1-2; TCRdb returns TRBD1, unconfirmable since there is no DNA. CDR3 size: 15 residues. Germline-derived CDR1 and CDR2 are SGHRS and YFSETQ. This CDR3 is CASSASAGESYGYTF. Drawing the rest from reference TRBV5-1 and TRBJ1-2, the complete variable domain is KAGVTQTPRYLIKTRGQQVTLSCSPISGHRSVSWYQQTPGQGLQFLFEYFSETQRNKGNFPGRFSGRQFSNSRSEMNVSTLELGDSALYLCASSASAGESYGYTFGSGTRLTVV.

This clonotype is deemed medium-sized by its frequency. The rearrangement joins TRBV12-3 or TRBV12-4 to TRBJ2-1. The CDR3 length is 11 residues. This CDR3 reads CASSLGNEQFF.

The chain combines TRBV6-6 with TRBJ2-1. The length of the CDR3 is 16 residues. Germline-derived CDR1 and CDR2 are MNHNY and SVGAGI (reference sequence). CDR3 sequence reads: CASSRLGSSSYNEQFF.

This chain links TRBV5-4 with TRBJ2-7; TCRdb returns TRBD1, unconfirmable since there is no DNA. Looked up from germline, CDR1 is SGHNT and CDR2 is YYREEE (reference sequence). The CDR3 extends over 15 amino acids. Here the CDR3 reads CASSPGQGPSYEQYF.

The rearrangement uses TRBV15 and TRBJ2-4; checking the TCRdb D call of TRBD2 is not possible without DNA. The CDR3 covers 14 residues. Germline CDR1 reads LNHNV; CDR2 reads YYDKDF (reference sequence). CDR3 sequence: CATSRDVGGNIQYF. Drawing the rest from reference TRBV15 and TRBJ2-4, the complete variable domain is DAMVIQNPRYQVTQFGKPVTLSCSQTLNHNVMYWYQQKSSQAPKLLFHYYDKDFNNEADTPDNFQSRRPNTSFCFLDIRSPGLGDTAMYLCATSRDVGGNIQYFGAGTRLSVL.

The chain links TRBV6-6 to TRBJ1-2; TCRdb indicates TRBD1, and absent DNA this call remains unverified. Per the germline V gene, CDR1 is MNHNY and CDR2 is SVGAGI (reference sequence). The CDR3 sequence is 16 residues long. CDR3 sequence reads: CASSRQVSQGRYGYTF.

This clonotype is identified as medium-sized from frequency. This rearrangement joins TRBV6-4 to TRBJ2-3; TCRdb outputs TRBD1, but without DNA this stays unchecked. The length of the CDR3 is 14 residues. Looked up from germline, CDR1 is MRHNA and CDR2 is SNTAGT. The CDR3 region is CASSVTGGTDTQYF.

The rearrangement uses TRBV6-1 and TRBJ1-4; TCRdb indicates TRBD1, and absent DNA this call remains unverified. The CDR3 runs to 16 residues. Germline CDR1 is MNHNS and CDR2 is SASEGT. CDR3 amino acids: CASSLGTVATNEKLFF.

This chain links TRBV5-5 with TRBJ2-1; TCRdb's D gene call, TRBD2, goes unchecked for lack of DNA. CDR1 is SGHKS, CDR2 YYEKEE, per germline (reference sequence). The CDR3 covers 16 residues. CDR3 loop: CASGMRTSGSSNEQFF. Drawing the rest from reference TRBV5-5 and TRBJ2-1, the complete variable domain is DAGVTQSPTHLIKTRGQQVTLRCSPISGHKSVSWYQQVLGQGPQFIFQYYEKEERGRGNFPDRFSARQFPNYSSELNVNALLLGDSALYLCASGMRTSGSSNEQFFGPGTRLTVL.

CDR3 protein: CASTPRAGGGNEKLFF. This rearrangement joins TRBV27 to TRBJ1-4. This CDR3 comprises 16 residues. The germline V gene encodes CDR1 MNHEY and CDR2 SMNVEV (reference sequence).